A selection of T cell receptor beta chains follows, all from one sample in a study of metastatic and nonmetastatic thyroid tumors. Via MiXCR, TCRdb re-called the PCR reads. The sample has roughly 30,000 clones; over 20% are singletons. Sequencing was carried out using blood. The origin of the receptors is a female donor with papillary thyroid cancer or a benign thyroid nodule (not recorded which). Some clones in this sample may be carry-over from other donors' samples. CDR3s include the opening cysteine and the closing phenylalanine or tryptophan. Fields, in order: clone size, D gene, V gene, J gene, CDR3 DNA, CDR3 protein. D genes are given only for firm matches. Where a row states a size, it is once, few, many or the class of an expanded clone; other rows omit it.

once,TRBD2,TRBV30,TRBJ2-1,TGTGCCTGTACTAGCGGCCACAATGAGCAGTTCTTC,CACTSGHNEQFF
many,TRBD1,TRBV20-1,TRBJ1-5,TGCAGTGCTGGACAGGGATCAGGGAATCAGCCCCAGCATTTT,CSAGQGSGNQPQHF
many,-,TRBV18,TRBJ1-6,TGTGCCAGCTCATCCAGCCGGACAGTGAACTATTCACCCCTCCACTTT,CASSSSRTVNYSPLHF
few,-,TRBV12-3/TRBV12-4,TRBJ1-6,TGTGCCAGCAGTCAGGGACCCGTTAATTCACCCCTCCACTTT,CASSQGPVNSPLHF
-,TRBD2,TRBV6-2/TRBV6-3,TRBJ2-3,TGTGCCAGCAGTTACTCGATCCGTGCGGGAGCAACAGGTACGCATTATTTT,CASSYSIRAGATGTHYF
many,-,TRBV5-1,TRBJ1-1,TGCGCCAGCAGCTTGGTGCCGAGAACTGAAGCTTTCTTT,CASSLVPRTEAFF
many,-,TRBV5-1,TRBJ2-7,TGCGCCAGCAGCTTCTCCTACGAGCAGTACTTC,CASSFSYEQYF
-,-,TRBV6-2/TRBV6-3,TRBJ1-6,TGTGCCAGCAGTTACCTCGACCCCCGACAGAGTTCACCCCTCCACTTT,CASSYLDPRQSSPLHF
few,TRBD1,TRBV2,TRBJ2-7,TGCGCCAGCAATGGGGACAGCTATTACGAGCAGTACTTC,CASNGDSYYEQYF
many,-,TRBV4-2,TRBJ1-5,TGTGCCAGCAGCCAGTCAGGGGAAGATCAGCCCCAGCATTTT,CASSQSGEDQPQHF
-,TRBD1,TRBV4-2,TRBJ2-1,TGTGCCAGCAGCCCACCCATCGGGACAGTACTTAATGAGCAGTTCTTC,CASSPPIGTVLNEQFF
medium-sized,-,TRBV6-5,TRBJ1-3,TGTGCCAGCAGTTACTCTCCGGCGGCGAGCTCTGGAAACACCATATATTTT,CASSYSPAASSGNTIYF
many,-,TRBV7-2,TRBJ2-7,TGTGCCAGCAGCTTTGGACACGTAACCTCCTACGAGCAGTACTTC,CASSFGHVTSYEQYF
medium-sized,-,TRBV19,TRBJ2-7,TGTGCCAGTAGTATAGGACAGGGAGGATACGAGCAGTACTTC,CASSIGQGGYEQYF
-,TRBD1,TRBV28,TRBJ1-1,TGTGCCAGCAGTTTGGTCAGGGGGATAGTAAACACTGAAGCTTTCTTT,CASSLVRGIVNTEAFF
few,TRBD1,TRBV12-3/TRBV12-4,TRBJ1-1,TGTGCCAGCAGTCCGGGACAGGGGACTAACACTGAAGCTTTCTTT,CASSPGQGTNTEAFF